The 9 T cell receptor beta chains given below trace back to one sample, sequenced in a study of T cells after yellow fever vaccination. Via MiXCR, TCRdb re-called the 5' RACE reads, giving one row per CDR3 protein. Here the sample spans 250,000 to 300,000 distinct CDR3 sequences, roughly 4.8% being singletons. The material was CD4+ T cells sorted from PBMCs, obtained on the day of the yellow fever booster vaccination. Receptors were obtained from a young man who received the YFV17D yellow fever vaccine.

The CDR3 spells CASLEADGDEAFF. The CDR3 nucleotides read TGTGCCAGTCTCGAAGCCGACGGAGATGAAGCTTTCTTT. The V call is TRBV19, the J call TRBJ1-1; D is ambiguous. Germline values: CDR1 LNHDA, CDR2 SQIVND (reference sequence). This CDR3 has 13 amino acids. V lost 8 bases to trimming and J lost 7 bases, with 17 bases between them.

This clonotype was picked up a small number of times. As DNA, the CDR3 is TGTGCCAGCAGCTTAGCGCCAGACCGGGAGACCCAGTACTTC. Protein sequence: CASSLAPDRETQYF. The chain uses TRBV7-9 and TRBJ2-5; D is ambiguous. Deletions cut 0 bases from V and 5 bases from J, with 10 bases between. The CDR3 totals 14 residues. The germline V gene encodes CDR1 SEHNR and CDR2 FQNEAQ (reference sequence).

The chain joins TRBV5-1 to TRBJ1-3; 8 bases match TRBD1. Trimming took 1 base from V and 2 from J; bases not matched to a gene: 11. Germline CDR1 is SGHRS and CDR2 is YFSETQ. The CDR3 totals 18 residues. The CDR3 loop is CASSLNSPQGAAGNTIYF. CDR3 in DNA: TGCGCCAGCAGCTTGAACTCCCCCCAGGGGGCGGCTGGAAACACCATATATTTT.

This clonotype occurred a few times. The chain employs TRBV2 and TRBJ2-4, with a tentative D call TRBD1 (5 bases). Germline V lookup: CDR1 SNHLY, CDR2 FYNNEI. There are 16 residues in the CDR3. V shed 3 bases and J shed 1 base, with 13 bases lying between them. CDR3: CASSELAGYAKNIQYF. The DNA of the CDR3 is TGTGCCAGCAGTGAGTTGGCAGGGTATGCCAAAAACATTCAGTACTTC.

The CDR3 DNA is TGTGCCAGCAGCTTTAGCAGGGGGACAGATACGCAGTATTTT. Protein sequence: CASSFSRGTDTQYF. The rearrangement joins TRBV7-9 to TRBJ2-3; 7 bases fit TRBD1. The germline CDR1 and CDR2 sequences are SEHNR and FQNEAQ (reference sequence). V dropped 3 bases and J dropped 3; count of bases not matched to a gene: 3. The CDR3 has 14 amino acids.

V and J are TRBV7-2 and TRBJ2-1, with TRBD1 as a possible D gene (6 bases). The CDR3 sequence is 14 residues long. Germline V gene data show CDR1 as SGHTA and CDR2 as FQGNSA. V was trimmed by 6 bases and J by 5 bases, leaving 14 bases between them. CDR3 sequence (DNA): TGTGCCAGCAGAAGGCAGGGGAGTCACAATGAGCAGTTCTTC. Translation: CASRRQGSHNEQFF.

This clonotype was seen a few times. The gene calls are TRBV11-2 and TRBJ2-7; no clear D gene. The CDR3 length is 13 residues. V lost 5 bases and J 3 bases, leaving 11 bases between the germline ends. The germline gives CDR1 SGHAT, CDR2 FQNNGV. In DNA, the CDR3 is TGTGCCAGCAGCCCCCGTGTAGACTACGAGCAGTACTTC. This gives the protein CASSPRVDYEQYF.

This clonotype was seen a few times. V is TRBV20-1 and J is TRBJ1-4; 7 nucleotides agree with TRBD1. The V gene's germline CDR1 is DFQATT and CDR2 SNEGSKA (reference sequence). V was clipped by 3 bases and J by 4 bases; unmatched bases: 8. This CDR3 is 15 amino acids long. The CDR3 nucleotides are TGCAGTGCTAGCGCCCCGGGACAGCATAATGAAAAACTGTTTTTT. This encodes CSASAPGQHNEKLFF.

This clonotype was observed many times. CDR3 sequence (DNA): TGCGCCAGCAGCCAAGGCGGGGGGCGCACAGATACGCAGTATTTT. Translated: CASSQGGGRTDTQYF. The V and J genes are TRBV4-3 and TRBJ2-3; TRBD2 matches 8 bases. The CDR3 totals 15 residues. Germline-derived CDR1 and CDR2 are LGHNA and YSLEER. Trimming at V came to 1 base and at J to 1 base, leaving 1 base not matched to a gene.